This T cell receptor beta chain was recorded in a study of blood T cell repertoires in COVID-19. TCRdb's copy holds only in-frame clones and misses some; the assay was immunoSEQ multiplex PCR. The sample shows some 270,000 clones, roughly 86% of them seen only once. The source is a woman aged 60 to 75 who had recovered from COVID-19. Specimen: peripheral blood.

CDR3 loop: CATSDQGRGNTGELFF. CDR3 in DNA: TGTGCCACCAGTGATCAGGGTAGAGGGAACACCGGGGAGCTGTTTTTT. The rearrangement uses TRBV24-1 and TRBJ2-2; maybe TRBD1 (5 bases). The ends were cut back, 3 bases at V and 1 base at J, with 11 bases in the middle. The CDR3 length is 16 residues. In germline, CDR1 is KGHDR, CDR2 SFDVKD.